These 24 T cell receptor beta chains share one sample of origin, sequenced in a study of graft-versus-host responses after intestinal transplantation. Their antigens remain unidentified. The assay was immunoSEQ multiplex PCR, and TCRdb's table has in-frame clones only and misses some. Here the sample spans about 89,000 clones, roughly 92% being singletons. Sequenced material: unstimulated CD4+ T cells sorted from spleen or lymph node cells, taken before intestinal transplant. The receptor set was obtained from a human donor who received an intestinal transplant.

The chain links TRBV5-5 to TRBJ2-7, with D possibly TRBD2 on 7 matching bases. Germline V gene data show CDR1 as SGHKS and CDR2 as YYEKEE (reference sequence). The CDR3 extends over 15 amino acids. Trimming removed 2 bases from V and 2 bases from J, with 14 bases in between. The CDR3 spells CASSFRGAVPYEQYF. CDR3 DNA: TGTGCCAGCAGCTTTCGGGGGGCGGTACCCTACGAGCAGTACTTC.

The chain couples TRBV6-6 to TRBJ2-5; 9 positions match TRBD1. V lost 5 bases to trimming and J lost 4 bases; unmatched junction nucleotides: 11. CDR1 is MNHNY, CDR2 SVGAGI, per germline (reference sequence). The CDR3 contains 16 residues. The CDR3 DNA sequence: TGTGCCAGCAGTAGCCGGGACAGGGTAAGAAGAGAGACCCAGTACTTC. Protein: CASSSRDRVRRETQYF.

Details on this clone: The junction differs from germline at one of its ends, possibly a read error. The identical CDR3 is also encoded by other nucleotide sequences in the sample. The chain couples TRBV5-1 to TRBJ2-3; D unresolved. The CDR3 is 14 residues long. The V gene's germline CDR1 is SGHRS and CDR2 YFSETQ. The CDR3: CASSLAQKRDTQYF. Written as DNA, the CDR3 is TGCGCTAGCAGCTTGGCTCAAAAGAGGGATACGCAGTATTTT. The variable domain in full, completed from reference TRBV5-1 and TRBJ2-3, reads KAGVTQTPRYLIKTRGQQVTLSCSPISGHRSVSWYQQTPGQGLQFLFEYFSETQRNKGNFPGRFSGRQFSNSRSEMNVSTLELGDSALYLCASSLAQKRDTQYFGPGTRLTVL.

The genes are TRBV5-6 and TRBJ2-5; D might be TRBD1 (6 bases). Trimming left V 1 base short and J 5 bases short, with 12 bases between. The CDR3 has 14 amino acids. Germline lookup yields CDR1 SGHDT and CDR2 YYEEEE. CDR3 DNA sequence: TGTGCCAGCAGCTTGACCCGTAGGGGGGAGACCCAGTACTTC. This codes for CASSLTRRGETQYF.

Only a few counts were recorded for this clone. J is TRBJ2-2 and V is TRBV18; D possibly matches TRBD1 or TRBD2 (6 bases each). Deletions cut 0 bases from V and 7 bases from J, with 12 bases between. CDR1 is KGHSH and CDR2 is LQKENI in the germline V gene. This CDR3 region has 15 residues. CDR3 protein: CASSPPPGGNGELFF. In nucleotides, the CDR3 is TGTGCCAGCTCACCACCGCCCGGGGGCAACGGGGAGCTGTTTTTT.

The J gene is TRBJ1-4, the V gene TRBV15; D is undetermined. The CDR3 has 15 amino acids. Per the germline V gene, CDR1 is LNHNV and CDR2 is YYDKDF (reference sequence). Trimming removed 3 bases from V and 0 bases from J, with 8 bases in between. In DNA form, the CDR3 reads TGTGCCACCAGCAGGGCATCGGCAACTAATGAAAAACTGTTTTTT. Protein product: CATSRASATNEKLFF.

This sequence joins TRBV14 and TRBJ2-1; 10 bases are a match to TRBD2. Trimming cost V 0 bases and J 3 bases; bases outside gene matches: 2. This CDR3 contains 16 residues. Germline CDR1 is SGHDN and CDR2 is FVKESK. CDR3 DNA: TGTGCCAGCAGCCAAGATCGGACTAGCGGCTACAATGAGCAGTTCTTC. Its protein product is CASSQDRTSGYNEQFF.

The rearrangement uses TRBV30 and TRBJ2-2, with D uncertain. Germline CDR1 is GTSNPN and CDR2 is SVGIG (reference sequence). This CDR3 spans 13 amino acids. V lost 2 bases and J lost 5, with 9 bases in between. CDR3 in amino acids: CAWSPHSTGELFF. The CDR3 region has the DNA TGTGCCTGGAGTCCCCATTCTACCGGGGAGCTGTTTTTT.

The chain recombines TRBV11-1 with TRBJ1-4, with TRBD1 matching over 8 bases. The CDR3 is 14 amino acids. V trimming: 5 bases; J trimming: 8 bases; junction bases outside the gene matches: 7. Per the germline V gene, CDR1 is SGHAT and CDR2 is FQDESV (reference sequence). In nucleotides, the CDR3 is TGTGCCAGCAGCAAAAGACAGGGGCCCGAAAAACTGTTTTTT. Translated, it gives CASSKRQGPEKLFF.

This clone was picked up a small number of times. The chain recombines TRBV28 with TRBJ2-6; TRBD1 or TRBD2 may be the D gene (5 bases each). The CDR3 length is 15 residues. The V end was cut by 8 bases, the J end by 0 bases, with 11 bases between. Germline CDR1 MDHEN, CDR2 SYDVKM. The CDR3 nucleotides are TGTGCCAGCCTTAGGGACCGCTCTGGGGCCAACGTCCTGACTTTC. It encodes CASLRDRSGANVLTF.

The chain links TRBV30 to TRBJ1-1, with D possibly matching TRBD1 (6 bases). Germline V gene data show CDR1 as GTSNPN and CDR2 as SVGIG (reference sequence). The ends were cut back, 0 bases at V and 4 bases at J, with 12 bases in the middle. The CDR3 length is 14 residues. The CDR3 nucleotides are TGTGCCTGGAGTGTAGGGGGAGGGAGCACTGAAGCTTTCTTT. It yields the protein CAWSVGGGSTEAFF.

The V gene is TRBV4-1, the J gene TRBJ2-5, with 9 bases fitting TRBD1. CDR1 is MGHRA and CDR2 is YSYEKL in the germline V gene. The CDR3 is 16 amino acids. With V trimmed by 2 bases and J by 5 bases, 9 bases remained unmatched. The CDR3 coding sequence is TGCGCCAGCAGCCAACAGTACAGGGGGCGGTGGGAGACCCAGTACTTC. It translates to CASSQQYRGRWETQYF.

The chain links TRBV5-1 to TRBJ2-2; 10 bases are a match to TRBD2. This CDR3 is 16 amino acids long. CDR1 and CDR2 from the germline V gene are SGHRS and YFSETQ. The V and J ends lost 3 bases and 4 bases, in that order; junction bases with no gene match: 6. In DNA form, the CDR3 reads TGCGCCAGCAGCTCAATAGCGGGAGGCGGCACCGGGGAGCTGTTTTTT. Translated, it gives CASSSIAGGGTGELFF.

The J gene is TRBJ1-1, the V gene TRBV5-5; D not certain. The CDR3 covers 13 residues. With 2 bases removed from V and 3 bases from J, the gap between germline ends came to 8 bases. CDR1 and CDR2 (germline): SGHKS, YYEKEE (reference sequence). The CDR3 region has the DNA TGTGCCAGCAGCTTTATCCCTGACACTGAAGCTTTCTTT. Its protein is CASSFIPDTEAFF.

The chain combines TRBV27 with TRBJ2-1; TRBD2 might be the D (6 bases). Trimming cost V 4 bases and J 8 bases, with 27 bases left between them. Germline-derived CDR1 and CDR2 are MNHEY and SMNVEV (reference sequence). The CDR3 is 18 residues long. The CDR3, as DNA: TGTGCCAGCAGTTCGATCACGCTAGCAAGTGCGGGGTTATATGAGCAGTTCTTC. Its translation: CASSSITLASAGLYEQFF.

The rearrangement joins TRBV19 to TRBJ1-1, with 10 bases lining up with TRBD1. Germline CDR1 reads LNHDA; CDR2 reads SQIVND (reference sequence). CDR3 length: 12 amino acids. V trimming: 8 bases; J trimming: 5 bases; junction bases outside the gene matches: 2. The CDR3 loop reads CASGQGGTEAFF. The CDR3 nucleotides are TGTGCCAGTGGACAGGGGGGGACTGAAGCTTTCTTT. The full variable domain, completed using reference TRBV19 and TRBJ1-1, is DGGITQSPKYLFRKEGQNVTLSCEQNLNHDAMYWYRQDPGQGLRLIYYSQIVNDFQKGDIAEGYSVSREKKESFPLTVTSAQKNPTAFYLCASGQGGTEAFFGQGTRLTVV.

The CDR3, as DNA: TGTGCCAGCAGCTTATACCTCTACAATGAGCAGTTCTTC. Encoded protein: CASSLYLYNEQFF. The chain recombines TRBV7-2 with TRBJ2-1; no firm D call. The CDR3 extends over 13 amino acids. Trimming took off 2 bases at V and 3 bases at J, with 5 bases between the two ends. The V gene's germline CDR1 is SGHTA and CDR2 FQGNSA. The full variable domain, in which reference TRBV7-2 and TRBJ2-1 provide the parts outside the CDR3, is GAGVSQSPSNKVTEKGKDVELRCDPISGHTALYWYRQSLGQGLEFLIYFQGNSAPDKSGLPSDRFSAERTGGSVSTLTIQRTQQEDSAVYLCASSLYLYNEQFFGPGTRLTVL.

The chain uses TRBV19 and TRBJ2-1, with 7 bases aligning to TRBD1. Looked up from germline, CDR1 is LNHDA and CDR2 is SQIVND (reference sequence). Trimming took 1 base from V and 3 from J; bases not matched to a gene: 3. The CDR3 loop spans 15 amino acids. The CDR3 DNA is TGTGCCAGTAGTATAGGCAGGGGGAACTACAATGAGCAGTTCTTC. It codes for CASSIGRGNYNEQFF. Complete variable domain (other parts from reference TRBV19 and TRBJ2-1): DGGITQSPKYLFRKEGQNVTLSCEQNLNHDAMYWYRQDPGQGLRLIYYSQIVNDFQKGDIAEGYSVSREKKESFPLTVTSAQKNPTAFYLCASSIGRGNYNEQFFGPGTRLTVL.

The chain carries TRBV7-9 and TRBJ2-1; no clear D. The CDR3 has 16 amino acids. The germline CDR1 and CDR2 sequences are SEHNR and FQNEAQ (reference sequence). Trimming took off 0 bases at V and 8 bases at J, with 17 bases between the two ends. CDR3 region: CASSLASGSLKDEQFF. The CDR3 bases are TGTGCCAGCAGCTTAGCGTCCGGGTCGCTGAAGGATGAGCAGTTCTTC.

The chain is built from TRBV5-1 and TRBJ2-3; D remains ambiguous. Germline lookup yields CDR1 SGHRS and CDR2 YFSETQ. CDR3 length: 13 amino acids. Trimming shortened V by 3 bases and J by 4 bases, and 9 bases separated the two germline ends. In DNA form, the CDR3 reads TGCGCCAGCAGCTCCCCGTCCCCAGATACGCAGTATTTT. Translated, it gives CASSSPSPDTQYF.

This chain uses TRBV9 with TRBJ1-6, with TRBD1 matching 7 bases. The CDR3 covers 15 residues. Germline assignment: CDR1 SGDLS and CDR2 YYNGEE. After removal of 4 bases from V and 9 bases from J, the junction contained 10 bases not matched to a gene. The CDR3 is CASSPFGDSSSPLHF. DNA of the CDR3: TGTGCCAGCAGCCCCTTTGGGGACAGTTCTTCACCCCTCCACTTT. The full variable domain, completed using reference TRBV9 and TRBJ1-6, is DSGVTQTPKHLITATGQRVTLRCSPRSGDLSVYWYQQSLDQGLQFLIQYYNGEERAKGNILERFSAQQFPDLHSELNLSSLELGDSALYFCASSPFGDSSSPLHFGNGTRLTVT.

The chain couples TRBV29-1 to TRBJ2-7; possible D gene TRBD1, 6 bases. This CDR3 comprises 12 residues. The V gene's germline CDR1 is SQVTM and CDR2 ANQGSEA. The V end was cut by 6 bases, the J end by 3 bases, with 12 bases between. CDR3 nucleotides: TGCAGCGTGTACCGGGACAACTACGAGCAGTACTTC. Translation: CSVYRDNYEQYF.

This sequence joins TRBV10-1 and TRBJ2-3, with 11 bases matching TRBD2. Germline-derived CDR1 and CDR2 are WNHNN and SYGVQD (reference sequence). This CDR3 region has 15 residues. With 5 bases clipped from V and 1 base from J, the junction kept 2 bases outside the gene matches. CDR3 nucleotides: TGCGCCAGCAGTCGACTAGCGGGACGCACAGATACGCAGTATTTT. Its translation is CASSRLAGRTDTQYF.

The V gene is TRBV6-5, the J gene TRBJ1-2; 9 bases match TRBD1. CDR1 is MNHEY, CDR2 SVGAGI, per germline. CDR3 length equals 12 residues. V shed 6 bases, J shed 7 bases, and the junction held 3 bases outside the gene matches. CDR3 nucleotides: TGTGCCAGCAGCTGGACAGGGGTTGGCTACACCTTC. Translating gives CASSWTGVGYTF.